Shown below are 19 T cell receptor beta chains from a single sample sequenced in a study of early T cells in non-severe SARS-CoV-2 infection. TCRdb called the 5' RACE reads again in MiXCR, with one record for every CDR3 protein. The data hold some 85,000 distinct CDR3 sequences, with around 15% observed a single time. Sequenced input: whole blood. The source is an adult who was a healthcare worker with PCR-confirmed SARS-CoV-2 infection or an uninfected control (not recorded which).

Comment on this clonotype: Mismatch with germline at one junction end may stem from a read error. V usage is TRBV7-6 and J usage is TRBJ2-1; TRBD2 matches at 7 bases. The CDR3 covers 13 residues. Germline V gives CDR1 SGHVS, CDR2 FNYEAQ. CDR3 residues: CASSSYRGGGPNF. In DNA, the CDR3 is TGTGCCAGCAGCTCCTATCGTGGGGGGGGACCTAACTTC.

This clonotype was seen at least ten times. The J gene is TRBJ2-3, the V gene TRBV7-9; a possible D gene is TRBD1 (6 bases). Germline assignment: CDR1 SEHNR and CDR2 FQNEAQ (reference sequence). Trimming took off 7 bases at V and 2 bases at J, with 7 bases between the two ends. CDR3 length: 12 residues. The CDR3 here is CASNRATDTQYF. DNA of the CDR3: TGTGCCAGCAACAGGGCCACAGATACGCAGTATTTT.

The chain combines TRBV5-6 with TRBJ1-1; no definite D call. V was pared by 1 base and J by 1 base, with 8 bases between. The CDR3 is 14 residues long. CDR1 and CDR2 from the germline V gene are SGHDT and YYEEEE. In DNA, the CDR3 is TGTGCCAGCAGCTTGATATGGGGGAACACTGAAGCTTTCTTT. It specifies CASSLIWGNTEAFF.

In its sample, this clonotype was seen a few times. The CDR3 sequence: CASSPSGTRNYGYTF. CDR3 in DNA: TGTGCCAGCAGCCCTAGCGGGACAAGGAACTATGGCTACACCTTC. The chain has TRBV7-9 and TRBJ1-2, with D perhaps TRBD1 (6 bases). This CDR3 has 15 amino acids. Germline V lookup: CDR1 SEHNR, CDR2 FQNEAQ (reference sequence). Between the trimmed V and J ends, which lost 5 bases and 2 bases, there was a span of 15 bases.

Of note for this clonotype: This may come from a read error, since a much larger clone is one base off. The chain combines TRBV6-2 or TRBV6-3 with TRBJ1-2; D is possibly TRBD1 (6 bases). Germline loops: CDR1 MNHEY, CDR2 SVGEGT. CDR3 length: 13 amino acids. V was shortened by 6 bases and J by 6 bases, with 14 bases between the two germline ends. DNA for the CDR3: TGTGCCAGCAGCTCGACAACAGGGCATGGCTACACCTTC. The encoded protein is CASSSTTGHGYTF.

CDR3 residues: CASSPGPTNEKLFF. The CDR3 DNA reads TGTGCCAGCAGCCCTGGACCGACTAATGAAAAACTGTTTTTT. The rearrangement links TRBV6-5 to TRBJ1-4; D uncertain. Trimming removed 6 bases at V and 2 bases at J, with 10 bases between. The germline V gene encodes CDR1 MNHEY and CDR2 SVGAGI. The CDR3 covers 14 residues.

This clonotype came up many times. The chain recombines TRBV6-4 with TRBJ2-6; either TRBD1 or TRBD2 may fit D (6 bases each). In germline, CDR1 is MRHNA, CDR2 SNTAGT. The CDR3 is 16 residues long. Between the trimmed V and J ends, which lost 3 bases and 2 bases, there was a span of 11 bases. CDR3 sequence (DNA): TGTGCCAGCAGTGAAGGAGGGGGGACTGGGGCCAACGTCCTGACTTTC. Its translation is CASSEGGGTGANVLTF.

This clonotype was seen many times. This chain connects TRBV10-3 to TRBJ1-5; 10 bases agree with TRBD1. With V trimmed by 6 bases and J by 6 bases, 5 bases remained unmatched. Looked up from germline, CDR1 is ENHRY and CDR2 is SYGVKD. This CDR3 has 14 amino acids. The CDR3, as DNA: TGTGCCATCAGGGGGACAGGGGAATCTCAGCCCCAGCATTTT. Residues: CAIRGTGESQPQHF.

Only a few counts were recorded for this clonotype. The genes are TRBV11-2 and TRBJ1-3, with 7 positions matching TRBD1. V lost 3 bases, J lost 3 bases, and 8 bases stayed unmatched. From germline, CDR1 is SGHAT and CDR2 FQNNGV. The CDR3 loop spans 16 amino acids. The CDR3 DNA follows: TGTGCCAGCAGCTTCACGGGCAGGGGGTATGGAAACACCATATATTTT. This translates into CASSFTGRGYGNTIYF.

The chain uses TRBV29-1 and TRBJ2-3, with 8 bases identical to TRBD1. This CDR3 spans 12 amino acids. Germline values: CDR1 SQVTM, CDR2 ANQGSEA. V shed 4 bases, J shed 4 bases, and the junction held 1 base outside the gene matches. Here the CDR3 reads CSVGDRSDTQYF. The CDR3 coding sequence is TGCAGCGTTGGGGACAGGTCAGATACGCAGTATTTT.

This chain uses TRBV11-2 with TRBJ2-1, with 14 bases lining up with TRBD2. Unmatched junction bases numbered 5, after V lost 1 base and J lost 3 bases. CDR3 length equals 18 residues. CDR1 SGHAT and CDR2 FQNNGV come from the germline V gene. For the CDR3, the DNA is TGTGCCAGCAGCTTAGTAAGCGGACTAGCGGGGGGCTACAATGAGCAGTTCTTC. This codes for CASSLVSGLAGGYNEQFF.

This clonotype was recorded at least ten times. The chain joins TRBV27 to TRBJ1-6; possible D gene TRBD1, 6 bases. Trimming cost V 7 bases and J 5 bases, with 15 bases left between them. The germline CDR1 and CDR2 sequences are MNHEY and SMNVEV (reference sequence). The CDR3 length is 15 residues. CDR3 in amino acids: CASTLRRQDNSPLHF. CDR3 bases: TGTGCCAGCACCCTTAGACGACAGGATAATTCACCCCTCCACTTT.

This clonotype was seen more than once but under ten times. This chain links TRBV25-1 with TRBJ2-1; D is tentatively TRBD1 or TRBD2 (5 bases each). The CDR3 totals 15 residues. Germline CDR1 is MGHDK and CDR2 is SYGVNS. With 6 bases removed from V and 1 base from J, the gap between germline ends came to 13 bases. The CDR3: CASRWLWGSYNEQFF. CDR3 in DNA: TGTGCCAGCAGATGGTTGTGGGGGTCCTACAATGAGCAGTTCTTC.

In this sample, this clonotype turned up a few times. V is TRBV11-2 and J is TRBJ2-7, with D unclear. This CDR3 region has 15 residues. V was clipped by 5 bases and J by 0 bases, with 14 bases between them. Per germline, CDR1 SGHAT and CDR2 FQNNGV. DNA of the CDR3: TGTGCCAGCAGCGCCCAACCGACTCGCTCCTACGAGCAGTACTTC. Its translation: CASSAQPTRSYEQYF.

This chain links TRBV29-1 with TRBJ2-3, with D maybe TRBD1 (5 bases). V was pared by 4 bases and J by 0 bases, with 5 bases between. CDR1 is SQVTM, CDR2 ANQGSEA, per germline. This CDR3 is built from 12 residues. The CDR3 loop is CSVGQSTDTQYF. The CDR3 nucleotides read TGCAGCGTTGGACAGAGCACAGATACGCAGTATTTT.

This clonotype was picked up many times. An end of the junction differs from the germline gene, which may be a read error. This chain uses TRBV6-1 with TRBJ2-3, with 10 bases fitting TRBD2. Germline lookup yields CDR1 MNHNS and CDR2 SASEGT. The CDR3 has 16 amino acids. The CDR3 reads CASREVAGGFTDTQYF. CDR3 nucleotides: TGTGCCAGCAGAGAAGTAGCGGGGGGCTTCACAGATACGCAGTATTTT.

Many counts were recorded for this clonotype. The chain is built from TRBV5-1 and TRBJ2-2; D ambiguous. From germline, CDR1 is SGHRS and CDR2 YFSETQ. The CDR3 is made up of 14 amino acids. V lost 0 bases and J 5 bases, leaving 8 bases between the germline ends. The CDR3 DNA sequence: TGCGCCAGCAGCTTGGAACAGCCTACCGGGGAGCTGTTTTTT. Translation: CASSLEQPTGELFF.

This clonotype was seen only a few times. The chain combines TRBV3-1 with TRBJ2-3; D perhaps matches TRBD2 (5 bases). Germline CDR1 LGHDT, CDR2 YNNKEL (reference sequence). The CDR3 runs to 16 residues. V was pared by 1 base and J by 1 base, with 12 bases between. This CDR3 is CASSQVLAGGTDTQYF. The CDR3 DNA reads TGTGCCAGCAGCCAAGTCCTAGCAGGCGGCACAGATACGCAGTATTTT.

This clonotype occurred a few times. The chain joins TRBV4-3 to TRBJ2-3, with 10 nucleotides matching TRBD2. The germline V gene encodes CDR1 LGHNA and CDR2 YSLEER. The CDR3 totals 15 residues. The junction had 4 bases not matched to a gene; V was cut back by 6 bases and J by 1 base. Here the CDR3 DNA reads TGCGCCAGCAGTACTAGCGGGGCCCGCACAGATACGCAGTATTTT. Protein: CASSTSGARTDTQYF.